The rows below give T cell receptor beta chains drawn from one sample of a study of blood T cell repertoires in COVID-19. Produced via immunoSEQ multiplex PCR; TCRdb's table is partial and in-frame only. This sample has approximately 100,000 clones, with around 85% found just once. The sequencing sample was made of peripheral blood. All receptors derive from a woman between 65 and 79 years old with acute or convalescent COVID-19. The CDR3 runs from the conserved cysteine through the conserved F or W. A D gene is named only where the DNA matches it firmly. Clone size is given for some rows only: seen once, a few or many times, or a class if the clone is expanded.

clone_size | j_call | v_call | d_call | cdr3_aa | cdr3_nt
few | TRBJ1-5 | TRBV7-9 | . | CASSLVRGGNQPQHF | TGTGCCAGCAGCTTAGTCAGGGGCGGCAATCAGCCCCAGCATTTT
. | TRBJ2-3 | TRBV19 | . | CASSSGSGTDTQYF | TGTGCCAGTAGTAGCGGCAGCGGCACAGATACGCAGTATTTT
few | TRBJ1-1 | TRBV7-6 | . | CASSLEVRGRNTEAFF | TGTGCCAGCAGCTTAGAAGTCAGAGGGAGGAACACTGAAGCTTTCTTT
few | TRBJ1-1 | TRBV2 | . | CATPSTGNTEAFF | TGTGCCACCCCATCGACAGGGAACACTGAAGCTTTCTTT
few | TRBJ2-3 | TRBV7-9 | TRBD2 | CASSLIAGTDTQYF | TGTGCCAGCAGCTTAATAGCGGGGACAGATACGCAGTATTTT
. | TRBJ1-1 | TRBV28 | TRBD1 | CASSIQGEGTEAFF | TGTGCCAGCAGTATACAGGGGGAAGGAACTGAAGCTTTCTTT
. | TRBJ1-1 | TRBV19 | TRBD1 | CASIPRTGGEAFF | TGTGCCAGTATCCCCAGGACAGGGGGCGAAGCTTTCTTT
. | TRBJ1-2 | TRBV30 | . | CAWSEGERYDTF | TGTGCCTGGAGTGAAGGGGAACGCTATGACACCTTC
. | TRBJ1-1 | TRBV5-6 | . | CASSWRTAMMNTEAFF | TGTGCCAGCAGCTGGCGGACAGCTATGATGAACACTGAAGCTTTCTTT
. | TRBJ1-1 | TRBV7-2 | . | CASSQARGTEAFF | TGTGCCAGCAGCCAAGCACGAGGGACTGAAGCTTTCTTT
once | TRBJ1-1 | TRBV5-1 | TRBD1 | CASSLSGQGVTEAFF | TGCGCCAGCAGCTTGTCTGGACAGGGGGTGACTGAAGCTTTCTTT
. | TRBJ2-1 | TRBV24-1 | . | CATSVVGDNGLSEQFF | TGTGCCACCAGTGTAGTAGGGGACAATGGCTTAAGTGAGCAGTTCTTC
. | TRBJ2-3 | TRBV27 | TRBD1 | CASGDRVLPDTQYF | TGTGCCAGCGGGGACAGGGTACTTCCAGATACGCAGTATTTT
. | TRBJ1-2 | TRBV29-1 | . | CSVDPRGTGYGYTF | TGCAGCGTAGATCCTCGGGGTACGGGCTATGGCTACACCTTC
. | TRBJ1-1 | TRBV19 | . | CASSIRVFTEAFF | TGTGCCAGTAGTATAAGAGTATTTACTGAAGCTTTCTTT
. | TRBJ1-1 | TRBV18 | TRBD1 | CASSETGMNTEAFF | TGTGCCAGCTCCGAGACAGGGATGAACACTGAAGCTTTCTTT
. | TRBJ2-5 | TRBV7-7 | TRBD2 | CASSPGLAGAQETQYF | TGTGCCAGCAGCCCGGGACTAGCGGGGGCGCAAGAGACCCAGTACTTC
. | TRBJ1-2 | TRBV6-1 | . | CASSEWQGIGGYTF | TGTGCCAGCAGTGAATGGCAGGGGATAGGTGGCTACACCTTC
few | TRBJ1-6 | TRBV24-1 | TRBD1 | CATSVDRDNSPLHF | TGTGCCACCTCCGTGGACAGGGATAATTCACCCCTCCACTTT
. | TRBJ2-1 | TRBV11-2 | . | CASSFSGTISYNEQFF | TGTGCCAGCAGCTTTTCCGGGACAATCTCCTACAATGAGCAGTTCTTC
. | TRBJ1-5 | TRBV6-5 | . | CASSRQLNNQPQHF | TGTGCCAGCAGCCGACAGCTCAACAATCAGCCCCAGCATTTT
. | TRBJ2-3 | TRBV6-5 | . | CASSRGGGTDTQYF | TGTGCCAGCAGTAGGGGTGGGGGGACAGATACGCAGTATTTT
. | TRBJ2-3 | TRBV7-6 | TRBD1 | CASSPLGQGRDTQYF | TGTGCCAGCAGCCCGCTGGGACAGGGGAGGGATACGCAGTATTTT
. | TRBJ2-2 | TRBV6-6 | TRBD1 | CASSPGTGYTGELFF | TGTGCCAGCAGTCCCGGGACAGGGTACACCGGGGAGCTGTTTTTT
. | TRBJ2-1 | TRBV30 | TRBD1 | CAWKDRVGNEQFF | TGTGCCTGGAAGGACAGGGTTGGAAATGAGCAGTTCTTC
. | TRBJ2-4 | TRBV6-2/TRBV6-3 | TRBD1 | CASTPDRGKNIQYF | TGTGCCAGCACCCCAGACAGGGGCAAAAACATTCAGTACTTC
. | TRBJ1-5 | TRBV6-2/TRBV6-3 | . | CASSRDIDSNQPQHF | TGTGCCAGCAGTCGGGACATCGATAGCAATCAGCCCCAGCATTTT
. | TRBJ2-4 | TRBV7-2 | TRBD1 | CASSQMTGPENIQYF | TGTGCCAGCAGCCAGATGACAGGGCCGGAAAACATTCAGTACTTC
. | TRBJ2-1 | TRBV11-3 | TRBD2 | CASSSPGAATSGMRNEQFF | TGTGCCAGCAGCTCGCCCGGAGCCGCGACTAGCGGGATGAGAAATGAGCAGTTCTTC
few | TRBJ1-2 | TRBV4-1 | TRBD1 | CASSPVDREGYGYTF | TGCGCCAGCAGCCCAGTGGACAGGGAGGGCTATGGCTACACCTTC
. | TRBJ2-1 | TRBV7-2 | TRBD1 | CASSYLLPGQGANEQFF | TGTGCCAGCAGCTACTTACTTCCGGGACAGGGGGCCAATGAGCAGTTCTTC
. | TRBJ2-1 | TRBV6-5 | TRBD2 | CASSYPGTRGNEQFF | TGTGCCAGCAGTTATCCCGGGACTAGGGGGAATGAGCAGTTCTTC
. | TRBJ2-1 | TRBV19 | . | CASSIPGLYNEQFF | TGTGCCAGTAGTATCCCCGGTCTCTACAATGAGCAGTTCTTC
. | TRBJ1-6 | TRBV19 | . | CASKWWQDNSPLHF | TGTGCCAGTAAATGGTGGCAAGATAATTCACCCCTCCACTTT
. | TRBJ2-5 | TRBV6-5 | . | CASSYGWEERETQYF | TGTGCCAGCAGTTACGGGTGGGAGGAGAGGGAGACCCAGTACTTC
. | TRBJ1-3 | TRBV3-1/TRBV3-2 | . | CASSHGSGNTIYF | TGTGCCAGCAGCCATGGGTCAGGGAACACCATATATTTT
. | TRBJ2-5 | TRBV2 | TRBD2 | CASSWTSGQETQYF | TGTGCCAGCAGTTGGACTAGCGGGCAAGAGACCCAGTACTTC
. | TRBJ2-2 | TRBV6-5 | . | CASSPFQNTGELFF | TGTGCCAGCAGTCCATTCCAAAACACCGGGGAGCTGTTTTTT
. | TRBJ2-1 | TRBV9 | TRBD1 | CASSDNPGQGGINEQFF | TGTGCCAGCAGTGATAACCCGGGACAGGGAGGTATCAATGAGCAGTTCTTC
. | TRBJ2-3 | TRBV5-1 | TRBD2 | CASRPTSGGEPRWDTQYF | TGCGCCAGCAGGCCAACTAGCGGGGGGGAACCCCGGTGGGATACGCAGTATTTT
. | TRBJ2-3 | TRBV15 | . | CATSRDRDGRFADTQYF | TGTGCCACCAGCAGAGATCGGGACGGGAGATTTGCAGATACGCAGTATTTT
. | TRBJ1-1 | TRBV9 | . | CASSVLQAPSTEAFF | TGTGCCAGCAGCGTCCTGCAGGCCCCGAGCACTGAAGCTTTCTTT
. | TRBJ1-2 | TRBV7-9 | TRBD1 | CASSWEQGADGYTF | TGTGCCAGCAGCTGGGAGCAGGGGGCGGATGGCTACACCTTC
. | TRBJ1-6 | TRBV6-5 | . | CASRQNSPLHF | TGTGCCAGCAGGCAGAATTCACCCCTCCACTTT
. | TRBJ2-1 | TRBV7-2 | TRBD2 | CASSLVFLAGGNEQFF | TGTGCCAGCAGCTTAGTTTTCCTAGCGGGGGGCAATGAGCAGTTCTTC
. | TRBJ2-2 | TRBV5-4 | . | CASSLELKNTGELFF | TGTGCCAGCAGCTTGGAACTGAAGAACACCGGGGAGCTGTTTTTT
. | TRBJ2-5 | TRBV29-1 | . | CSGVGDIQETQYF | TGCAGCGGGGTAGGGGACATCCAAGAGACCCAGTACTTC
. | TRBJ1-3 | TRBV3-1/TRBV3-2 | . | CASSQGQTHGNTIYF | TGTGCCAGCAGCCAAGGGCAGACTCATGGGAACACCATATATTTT
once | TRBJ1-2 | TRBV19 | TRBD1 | CATQGGQGFDYGYTF | TGTGCCACCCAGGGGGGACAGGGGTTTGACTATGGCTACACCTTC
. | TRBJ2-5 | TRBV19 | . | CASSIDGGTQYF | TGTGCCAGTAGTATAGACGGCGGGACCCAGTACTTC
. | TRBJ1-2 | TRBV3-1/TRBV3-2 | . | CASSQDLAGYGYTF | TGTGCCAGCAGCCAAGACCTGGCAGGGTATGGCTACACCTTC
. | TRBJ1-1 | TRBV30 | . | CALGGRKVF | TGTGCTCTGGGGGGGAGGAAGGTCTTT
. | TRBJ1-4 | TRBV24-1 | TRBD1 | CATSDLRQGREKLFF | TGTGCCACCAGTGATTTAAGACAGGGGAGGGAAAAACTGTTTTTT
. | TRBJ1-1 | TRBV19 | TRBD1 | CASTADRDLSEAFF | TGTGCCAGTACCGCCGACAGGGACCTGTCTGAAGCTTTCTTT
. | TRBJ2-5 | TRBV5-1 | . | CASSLATQGGETQYF | TGCGCCAGCAGCTTGGCCACACAGGGCGGGGAGACCCAGTACTTC
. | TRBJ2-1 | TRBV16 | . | CASSLAGNEQFF | TGTGCCAGCAGCCTTGCGGGAAATGAGCAGTTCTTC
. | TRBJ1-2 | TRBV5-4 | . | CASSPGWDKQFYGYTF | TGTGCCAGCAGCCCCGGTTGGGACAAACAATTCTATGGCTACACCTTC
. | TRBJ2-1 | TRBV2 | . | CASRRTTYNEQFF | TGTGCCAGCAGGCGGACTACCTACAATGAGCAGTTCTTC
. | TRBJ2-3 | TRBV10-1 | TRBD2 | CASSGTSGGTDTQYF | TGCGCCAGCAGCGGGACTAGCGGGGGTACAGATACGCAGTATTTT